This paragraph reports one TCR beta chain. Antigen unknown. The source of the sample is a study of memory CD4+ T cells and cytomegalovirus serostatus. Study as a whole: This sample comes from healthy Belgian adults, fewer than ten CMV seropositive, 24 seronegative. Study-wide points: Of about 150 reported CMV TCRbeta sequences, around 63 were found in memory CD4+ repertoires.

Single viable CD3+CD4+CD8-CD45RO+ cells were sorted as the memory CD4+ T cells. Trimming stripped 0 bases from V and 8 bases from J, with 17 bases between. Looked up from germline, CDR1 is SGHRS and CDR2 is YFSETQ. The CDR3 sequence is 15 residues long. Here immunoSEQ multiplex PCR was the method, and the copy in TCRdb shows in-frame clones only, minus some. Here the sample spans tens of thousands of clones, about three quarters being singletons. Sequenced input: memory CD4+ T cells from blood. The chain has TRBV5-1 and TRBJ1-2; TRBD1 is a possible D gene (5 bases). The receptor's source is an adult in good health and CMV-seropositive. CDR3 DNA sequence: TGCGCCAGCAGCTTGGATGGGCAGGTGGGGCGAGGCTACACCTTC. Encoded protein: CASSLDGQVGRGYTF.